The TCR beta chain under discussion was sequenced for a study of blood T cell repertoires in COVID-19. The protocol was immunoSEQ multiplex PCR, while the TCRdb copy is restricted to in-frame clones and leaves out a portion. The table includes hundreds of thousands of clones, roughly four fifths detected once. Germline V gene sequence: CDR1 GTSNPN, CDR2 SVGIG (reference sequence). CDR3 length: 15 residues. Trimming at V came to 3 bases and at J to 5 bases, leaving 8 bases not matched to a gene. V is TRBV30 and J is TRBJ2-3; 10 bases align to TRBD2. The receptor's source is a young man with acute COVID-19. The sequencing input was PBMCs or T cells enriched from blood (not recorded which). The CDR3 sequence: CAWRGAGGPIDTQYF. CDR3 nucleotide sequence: TGTGCCTGGAGGGGAGCGGGAGGGCCGATAGATACGCAGTATTTT.